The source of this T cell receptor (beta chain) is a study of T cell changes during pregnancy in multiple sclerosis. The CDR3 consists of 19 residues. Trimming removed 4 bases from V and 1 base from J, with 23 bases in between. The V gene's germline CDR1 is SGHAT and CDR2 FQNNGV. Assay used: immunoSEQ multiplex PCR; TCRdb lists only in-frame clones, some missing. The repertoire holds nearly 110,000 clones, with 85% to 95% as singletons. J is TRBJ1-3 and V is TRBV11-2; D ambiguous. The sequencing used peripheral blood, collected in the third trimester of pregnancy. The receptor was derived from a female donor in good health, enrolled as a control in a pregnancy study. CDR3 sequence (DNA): TGTGCCAGCAGCTCCCGGGGAACGGGGTTCGGTGTTTCTGGAAACACCATATATTTT. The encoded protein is CASSSRGTGFGVSGNTIYF.